These 25 T cell receptor beta chains were all obtained from the same sample, sequenced in a study of cytomegalovirus exposure and HLA in healthy donors. PCR employed 60 Vbeta and 13 Jbeta primers. The assay was immunoSEQ multiplex PCR, and TCRdb's table has in-frame clones only and misses some. This sample's table reports tens of thousands of clones. Sequencing was performed on PBMCs. All receptors come from a female donor in good health and CMV-seropositive.

The chain is built from TRBV5-1 and TRBJ1-1; TRBD1 matches at 7 bases. Per the germline V gene, CDR1 is SGHRS and CDR2 is YFSETQ. The junction had 10 bases not matched to a gene; V was cut back by 4 bases and J by 4 bases. CDR3 length: 15 residues. CDR3 loop: CASSKDRDLITEAFF. As DNA, the CDR3 is TGCGCCAGCAGCAAAGACAGGGACTTGATCACTGAAGCTTTCTTT.

The chain joins TRBV7-9 to TRBJ1-1; 12 nucleotides match TRBD1. The V and J ends lost 4 bases and 0 bases, in that order; junction bases with no gene match: 6. Germline V gene data show CDR1 as SEHNR and CDR2 as FQNEAQ (reference sequence). The CDR3 length is 17 residues. As DNA, the CDR3 is TGTGCCAGCAGCTCGGTGGGACAGGGGGCTTTGAACACTGAAGCTTTCTTT. It specifies CASSSVGQGALNTEAFF. Complete variable domain (other parts from reference TRBV7-9 and TRBJ1-1): DTGVSQNPRHKITKRGQNVTFRCDPISEHNRLYWYRQTLGQGPEFLTYFQNEAQLEKSRLLSDRFSAERPKGSFSTLEIQRTEQGDSAMYLCASSSVGQGALNTEAFFGQGTRLTVV.

The chain employs TRBV13 and TRBJ2-3; D not resolved. CDR3 length: 14 amino acids. Germline lookup yields CDR1 PRHDT and CDR2 FYEKMQ (reference sequence). With 1 base removed from V and 3 bases from J, the gap between germline ends came to 8 bases. The CDR3 loop is CASSLELVTDTQYF. In DNA form, the CDR3 reads TGTGCCAGCAGCTTAGAGCTAGTGACAGATACGCAGTATTTT.

J is TRBJ2-5 and V is TRBV12-5, with 7 bases identical to TRBD1. CDR1 is LGHNT and CDR2 is FRNRAP in the germline V gene. CDR3 size: 12 residues. The ends lost 7 bases at V and 5 bases at J; junction bases unmatched: 4. In DNA form, the CDR3 reads TGTGCTAGTGAAGGGGGCGGGGAGACCCAGTACTTC. As protein: CASEGGGETQYF.

The CDR3 spells CASTTGQGVGEKLFF. CDR3 DNA sequence: TGTGCCAGCACCACCGGACAGGGGGTCGGTGAAAAACTGTTTTTT. V is TRBV28 and J is TRBJ1-4; TRBD1 matches 10 bases. The germline gives CDR1 MDHEN, CDR2 SYDVKM. V shed 7 bases and J 7 bases; nucleotides not matched to a gene: 9. The CDR3 has 15 amino acids.

CDR3 DNA sequence: TGTGCCATCAGTGAGGGACAGTCCACCTACGAGCAGTACTTC. Protein sequence: CAISEGQSTYEQYF. V and J are TRBV10-3 and TRBJ2-7; D is perhaps TRBD1 (6 bases). CDR3 length: 14 amino acids. Germline V lookup: CDR1 ENHRY, CDR2 SYGVKD. The V end lost 2 bases, the J end lost 2 bases, and 10 bases lay between the germline ends.

V and J are TRBV4-2 and TRBJ2-1, with a weak D call TRBD2 (5 bases). The CDR3 has 11 residues. The germline gives CDR1 LGHNA, CDR2 YNFKEQ. Trimming shortened V by 4 bases and J by 8 bases, and 6 bases separated the two germline ends. CDR3 protein: CASSLDYEQFF. In nucleotides, the CDR3 is TGTGCCAGCAGCCTGGACTATGAGCAGTTCTTC.

The chain uses TRBV18 and TRBJ1-5; D gene uncertain. CDR3 length equals 15 residues. Looked up from germline, CDR1 is KGHSH and CDR2 is LQKENI. The V end lost 3 bases, the J end lost 4 bases, and 13 bases lay between the germline ends. In nucleotides, the CDR3 is TGTGCCAGCTCACCTGCCGACAACCGGAATCAGCCCCAGCATTTT. Protein sequence: CASSPADNRNQPQHF.

The J gene is TRBJ2-7, the V gene TRBV7-9; 10 bases line up with TRBD2. Germline V gene data show CDR1 as SEHNR and CDR2 as FQNEAQ (reference sequence). The junction had 8 bases not matched to a gene; V was cut back by 3 bases and J by 12 bases. This CDR3 is 13 amino acids long. CDR3 loop: CASSFEGLAEPYF. In nucleotides, the CDR3 is TGTGCCAGCAGCTTCGAAGGACTAGCGGAACCGTACTTC.

The chain joins TRBV5-8 to TRBJ1-5; no firm D call. Germline V gives CDR1 SGHTS, CDR2 YDEGEE. Trimming left V 0 bases short and J 6 bases short, with 4 bases between. This CDR3 has 12 amino acids. The CDR3 DNA is TGTGCCAGCAGCTTGGACAGTCAGCCCCAGCATTTT. Residues: CASSLDSQPQHF.

The V and J genes are TRBV5-1 and TRBJ2-7; 8 nucleotides align to TRBD2. This CDR3 has 15 residues. Germline trimming cut 4 bases from V and 0 bases from J; bases unmatched to any gene: 6. The germline V gene has CDR1 SGHRS and CDR2 YFSETQ. The DNA for the CDR3 is TGCGCCAGCAGCCTAAGCGGGGGAGGCTCCTACGAGCAGTACTTC. Translated, it gives CASSLSGGGSYEQYF.

The chain recombines TRBV27 with TRBJ1-1, with D hard to call. The CDR3 has 13 residues. Germline values: CDR1 MNHEY, CDR2 SMNVEV (reference sequence). V was pared by 3 bases and J by 1 base, with 6 bases between. This chain's CDR3 is CASSFNRNTEAFF. The CDR3 DNA is TGTGCCAGCAGTTTTAACAGGAACACTGAAGCTTTCTTT.

The chain is built from TRBV27 and TRBJ1-2, with TRBD1 as a possible D gene (5 bases). CDR1 and CDR2 from the germline V gene are MNHEY and SMNVEV (reference sequence). Trimming removed 3 bases from V and 2 bases from J, with 10 bases in between. There are 14 residues in the CDR3. The CDR3 DNA follows: TGTGCCAGCAGTTTTCAGGGTCGGAACTATGGCTACACCTTC. Amino acids: CASSFQGRNYGYTF.

The chain joins TRBV7-2 to TRBJ1-5; D may be TRBD1 (6 bases). The germline V and J ends were trimmed by 5 bases and 2 bases, with 10 bases remaining between them. The CDR3 has 14 residues. Per germline, CDR1 SGHTA and CDR2 FQGNSA. This CDR3 is CASSTRTGNQPQHF. The CDR3 nucleotides are TGTGCCAGCAGCACTCGGACAGGCAATCAGCCCCAGCATTTT.

The chain has TRBV7-2 and TRBJ1-1; TRBD1 aligns across 8 bases. The CDR3 totals 15 residues. Germline V gene lookup returns CDR1 SGHTA and CDR2 FQGNSA. J gave up 3 bases and V 2 bases, and 5 bases lay outside the gene matches. CDR3 region: CASSLFTGGDTEAFF. The CDR3 nucleotides read TGTGCCAGCAGCTTATTCACAGGGGGGGACACTGAAGCTTTCTTT.

V and J are TRBV11-2 and TRBJ2-5; TRBD2 aligns across 11 bases. Trimming cost V 1 base and J 3 bases; bases outside gene matches: 10. From germline, CDR1 is SGHAT and CDR2 FQNNGV. The CDR3 contains 18 residues. The CDR3 sequence is CASSLGALAGGLKETQYF. For the CDR3, the DNA is TGTGCCAGCAGCTTAGGTGCTCTAGCGGGGGGTCTAAAAGAGACCCAGTACTTC.

V and J are TRBV6-5 and TRBJ2-7; 10 bases match TRBD2. Germline CDR1 and CDR2: MNHEY and SVGAGI. The CDR3 loop spans 14 amino acids. J was trimmed by 4 bases and V by 6 bases; bases with no gene match: 6. The CDR3 DNA reads TGTGCCAGCAGATCTCTAGCGGGGGCATACGAGCAGTACTTC. Translation: CASRSLAGAYEQYF.

The rearrangement links TRBV4-3 to TRBJ1-4; the D gene is possibly TRBD1 (6 bases). The CDR3 consists of 15 residues. Trimming shortened V by 0 bases and J by 7 bases, and 12 bases separated the two germline ends. CDR1 LGHNA and CDR2 YSLEER come from the germline V gene. The CDR3 region is CASSQDWTDLEKLFF. CDR3 nucleotide sequence: TGCGCCAGCAGCCAAGATTGGACAGATCTTGAAAAACTGTTTTTT.

As for this clone: Other nucleotide sequences in the sample specify the same CDR3. The chain combines TRBV6-1 with TRBJ2-7; the D gene is possibly TRBD1 (6 bases). This CDR3 region has 14 residues. Germline CDR1 MNHNS, CDR2 SASEGT. Trimming shortened V by 2 bases and J by 6 bases, and 14 bases separated the two germline ends. The CDR3 DNA reads TGTGCCAGCAGTGAACTCCCAGGGGTGGGCGAGCAGTACTTC. Translation gives CASSELPGVGEQYF.

This sequence joins TRBV2 and TRBJ1-2; TRBD1 might be the D (5 bases). The CDR3 is made up of 17 amino acids. The germline CDR1 and CDR2 sequences are SNHLY and FYNNEI. Trimming pared 7 bases from V and 0 bases from J, leaving 21 bases between. The DNA of the CDR3 is TGTGCCAGCAAAAGGGGCCTTATCGTCTCCTCTAACTATGGCTACACCTTC. Amino acids: CASKRGLIVSSNYGYTF.

CDR3 amino acids: CASSPLWGVLSGYTF. CDR3 in DNA: TGTGCCAGCTCACCGCTTTGGGGGGTATTGTCTGGCTACACCTTC. The chain is built from TRBV18 and TRBJ1-2; a possible D gene is TRBD1 (5 bases). The V and J ends lost 3 bases and 7 bases respectively, with 18 bases between them. The CDR3 contains 15 residues. Germline CDR1 reads KGHSH; CDR2 reads LQKENI.

The V gene is TRBV18, the J gene TRBJ1-1; 8 bases agree with TRBD1. This CDR3 has 15 residues. V shed 4 bases, J shed 0 bases, and the junction held 4 bases outside the gene matches. Germline assignment: CDR1 KGHSH and CDR2 LQKENI. The CDR3 coding sequence is TGTGCCAGCTCACGAGGACAGGGCTTGAACACTGAAGCTTTCTTT. As protein: CASSRGQGLNTEAFF.

The chain couples TRBV13 to TRBJ1-1, with D maybe TRBD1 (5 bases). The V gene's germline CDR1 is PRHDT and CDR2 FYEKMQ (reference sequence). The CDR3 consists of 14 residues. The ends were cut back, 5 bases at V and 5 bases at J, with 15 bases in the middle. The CDR3: CASSPRGWGTEAFF. CDR3 nucleotides: TGTGCCAGCAGCCCACGGGGGTGGGGGACTGAAGCTTTCTTT.

The gene calls are TRBV29-1 and TRBJ1-2; possible D gene TRBD1, 6 bases. V shed 6 bases and J shed 7 bases, with 9 bases lying between them. The germline gives CDR1 SQVTM, CDR2 ANQGSEA. The CDR3 runs 10 residues. The DNA for the CDR3 is TGCAGCGTCGGGGGGGCTGGCTACACCTTC. Its protein is CSVGGAGYTF.

The chain combines TRBV4-1 with TRBJ1-1; tentatively, D is TRBD1 (6 bases). The CDR3 consists of 14 residues. Per the germline V gene, CDR1 is MGHRA and CDR2 is YSYEKL. V was cut by 2 bases and J by 8 bases, with 15 bases left in between. The DNA for the CDR3 is TGCGCCAGCAGCCAATTAAACACGGGACAAGAAGCTTTCTTT. Translation: CASSQLNTGQEAFF.